Included here is one T cell receptor (beta chain) sequence, with context. This clone is identified as medium-sized (0.01 to 0.1%). What antigen it recognizes has not been identified. The record has no base qualities; no much larger clone is one base away. The collaborating institutions used their own protocols to collect whole blood in K2EDTA tubes. For TCRbeta analysis, collaborator samples were shipped as frozen whole blood, as isolated PBMCs, or as DNA extracted from either sample type. The sample belongs to a study of blood T cell repertoires in COVID-19 (dated by TCRdb to the early 2020s). About the study as a whole: Samples covering the acute and convalescent phases of COVID-19 were provided by collaborators in the United States, Italy and Spain. Samples were obtained from the ongoing ImmuneRACE study (first 160 participants) and from 1,254 subjects provided by 6 global collaborators. The material from the prospective study consisted of cDNA or gDNA derived from T cells, B-cell-depleted T cells, or PBMCs. A freely available public database, intended as a resource for researchers studying the immune response to SARS-CoV-2, is where the repertoires were released. Where HLA class I and class II types were available, the types were taken from metadata supplied by the sample provider, not from assay-based typing. Nearly every sample came with metadata listing a de-identified subject ID, COVID-19 status, age in years and sex. Subjects who had been exposed to COVID-19, were actively infected with it, or had recovered from it provided the deeply sampled blood TCRbeta repertoires that made up the dataset. On the study overall, not on this receptor specifically: The amount of clinical and demographic metadata varied by source and participant and was provided uncurated.

TCRbeta CDR3 regions were amplified from genomic DNA by means of the immunoSEQ Assay, a bias-controlled multiplex PCR. Regarding the original processing steps: The number of nucleated cells in each sample was estimated from the amplification of reference gene primers within the assay. To quantify the absolute abundance of each unique TCRbeta CDR3 rearrangement, sequence reads were collapsed and filtered. For each sample, productive Simpson clonality was calculated as the square root of Simpson's diversity index over productive rearrangements. Not all clones reach the TCRdb copy of this immuneACCESS table, which keeps in-frame sequences only. Checked studies attribute under half of the gap to unresolved V genes and leave the rest unexplained. The D gene and trimming were derived from the DNA, and the V and J assignments and clone size from that table. Here the sample has 45,000 to 55,000 clones; around 85% occur a single time. The leading ten clones occupy about 4.1% of the sample.

Reading from cysteine to phenylalanine, the CDR3 counts 17 amino acids. The read is trimmed to its CDR3 DNA, 51 bases read in frame from base 1. Via the germline V gene, CDR1 is KGHDR and CDR2 SFDVKD. V has 2 bases trimmed and J has 5 bases trimmed; junction bases matching no gene number 11. The sample comprised peripheral blood. This TCR was sampled from a man aged 45-60 years with active COVID-19. The rearranged segments are TRBV24-1 and TRBJ1-2; 9 bases in between match TRBD1. DNA sequence: TGTGCCACCAGTGATTCCCCTCCGGACAGGGGCATTTATGGCTACACCTTC. This encodes CATSDSPPDRGIYGYTF.